These T cell receptor beta chains were read from a single sample in a study of shared clonotypes between healthy human individuals. Measured with immunoSEQ multiplex PCR; TCRdb has only the in-frame clones, and not every one. The sample carries around 370,000 clones, about 96% recorded once. Sequenced: memory CD8+ T cells sorted from blood. These receptors were obtained from a young man in good health. The CDR3 runs from the conserved cysteine through the conserved F or W. A D gene is named only where the DNA matches it firmly.

J | V | D | CDR3 | DNA
TRBJ2-5 | TRBV15 | . | CATSTRDNPYYQETQYF | TGTGCCACCAGCACTCGGGACAACCCATATTACCAAGAGACCCAGTACTTC
TRBJ2-3 | TRBV30 | . | CAWSVKGSTDTQYF | TGTGCCTGGAGTGTAAAGGGTAGCACAGATACGCAGTATTTT
TRBJ1-6 | TRBV4-1 | . | CASSQDFLGSSYNSPLHF | TGCGCCAGCAGCCAAGATTTCCTGGGTAGCTCCTATAATTCACCCCTCCACTTT
TRBJ2-7 | TRBV27 | . | CASSFRSGGEQYF | TGTGCCAGCAGTTTCCGGTCAGGCGGCGAGCAGTACTTC
TRBJ2-7 | TRBV30 | . | CAWSVRGFGAYEQYF | TGTGCCTGGAGTGTACGGGGGTTCGGTGCCTACGAGCAGTACTTC
TRBJ2-3 | TRBV10-3 | . | CAISESREDTQYF | TGTGCCATCAGTGAATCAAGGGAAGATACGCAGTATTTT
TRBJ2-7 | TRBV29-1 | . | CSVEEGSSYEQYF | TGCAGCGTTGAGGAGGGGTCTTCCTACGAGCAGTACTTC
TRBJ2-7 | TRBV28 | . | CASSSRGAGNYEQYF | TGTGCCAGCAGTTCTCGCGGAGCAGGGAATTACGAGCAGTACTTC
TRBJ1-2 | TRBV7-2 | . | CASSLGIYGYTF | TGTGCCAGCAGCTTAGGGATATATGGCTACACCTTC
TRBJ2-1 | TRBV30 | . | CAWSALLFNEQFF | TGTGCCTGGAGTGCTCTGCTCTTCAATGAGCAGTTCTTC